What follows are 9 T cell receptor beta chains derived from one specimen sequenced in a study of blood T cell repertoires in COVID-19. The table came from immunoSEQ multiplex PCR; TCRdb's copy has only in-frame clones and leaves some out. The sample has roughly 190,000 clones, about 85% seen once; the top ten hold 2% to 2.5%. The sample consisted of PBMCs or T cells enriched from blood (not recorded which). Receptor source: a woman aged 25 to 39 who had recovered from COVID-19.

The chain employs TRBV5-1 and TRBJ2-5; 10 nucleotides agree with TRBD1. Germline V CDR1 and CDR2: SGHRS, YFSETQ. The CDR3 covers 14 residues. The junction had 4 bases not matched to a gene; V was cut back by 4 bases and J by 4 bases. In DNA form, the CDR3 reads TGCGCCAGCAGCCCGGGACAGGGGATAGAGACCCAGTACTTC. Its protein product is CASSPGQGIETQYF. Full variable domain (rest looked up from reference TRBV5-1 and TRBJ2-5): KAGVTQTPRYLIKTRGQQVTLSCSPISGHRSVSWYQQTPGQGLQFLFEYFSETQRNKGNFPGRFSGRQFSNSRSEMNVSTLELGDSALYLCASSPGQGIETQYFGPGTRLLVL.

The rearrangement links TRBV6-1 to TRBJ2-7, with a tentative D call TRBD2 (6 bases). Per germline, CDR1 MNHNS and CDR2 SASEGT. The CDR3 contains 15 residues. The ends were cut back, 1 base at V and 2 bases at J, with 12 bases in the middle. The CDR3 coding sequence is TGTGCCAGCAGTGAAGAGGTTAGCGGCACCTACGAGCAGTACTTC. This sequence encodes CASSEEVSGTYEQYF.

This rearrangement joins TRBV7-9 to TRBJ2-3; TRBD2 agrees at 9 bases. Germline CDR1 SEHNR, CDR2 FQNEAQ (reference sequence). CDR3 size: 14 residues. V lost 7 bases and J lost 4; bases outside the gene matches: 6. CDR3 nucleotide sequence: TGTGCCAGCAAGGTTAGCGGGAGCTCAGATACGCAGTATTTT. Amino acid sequence: CASKVSGSSDTQYF. Looking up the rest from reference TRBV7-9 and TRBJ2-3 gives the full variable domain: DTGVSQNPRHKITKRGQNVTFRCDPISEHNRLYWYRQTLGQGPEFLTYFQNEAQLEKSRLLSDRFSAERPKGSFSTLEIQRTEQGDSAMYLCASKVSGSSDTQYFGPGTRLTVL.

This chain joins TRBV6-4 and TRBJ1-1; a possible D gene is TRBD1 (5 bases). This CDR3 region has 13 residues. The germline CDR1 and CDR2 sequences are MRHNA and SNTAGT. V was pared by 3 bases and J by 2 bases, with 7 bases between. CDR3 region: CASSEQGNTEAFF. CDR3 sequence (DNA): TGTGCCAGCAGTGAGCAGGGCAACACTGAAGCTTTCTTT.

The J gene is TRBJ1-3, the V gene TRBV5-1; possible D gene TRBD1, 6 bases. CDR1 is SGHRS, CDR2 YFSETQ, per germline. This CDR3 contains 15 residues. Trimming shortened V by 0 bases and J by 0 bases, and 7 bases separated the two germline ends. The CDR3 DNA follows: TGCGCCAGCAGCTTGGCGGACAGCTCTGGAAACACCATATATTTT. Protein sequence: CASSLADSSGNTIYF.

The genes are TRBV28 and TRBJ2-7; 8 bases are shared with TRBD2. Trimming removed 2 bases from V and 5 bases from J; junction bases left unmatched: 2. Germline CDR1 MDHEN, CDR2 SYDVKM. CDR3 length: 13 amino acids. This chain's CDR3 is CASSLAGRDEQYF. CDR3 DNA sequence: TGTGCCAGCAGTTTAGCCGGGAGGGACGAGCAGTACTTC.

This clone turned up a few times. The V and J genes are TRBV18 and TRBJ1-1, with 12 bases fitting TRBD1. This CDR3 region has 15 residues. V trimming: 3 bases; J trimming: 11 bases; junction bases outside the gene matches: 10. Germline assignment: CDR1 KGHSH and CDR2 LQKENI. CDR3 region: CASSPSGQGAGGAFF. CDR3 nucleotide sequence: TGTGCCAGCTCACCGTCGGGACAGGGGGCCGGTGGGGCTTTCTTT. Together with reference TRBV18 and TRBJ1-1, the CDR3 gives the full variable domain: NAGVMQNPRHLVRRRGQEARLRCSPMKGHSHVYWYRQLPEEGLKFMVYLQKENIIDESGMPKERFSAEFPKEGPSILRIQQVVRGDSAAYFCASSPSGQGAGGAFFGQGTRLTVV.

The chain recombines TRBV6-2 or TRBV6-3 with TRBJ2-5, with D possibly TRBD1 on 6 matching bases. Germline assignment: CDR1 MNHEY and CDR2 SVGEGT. This CDR3 region has 18 residues. V was cut by 0 bases and J by 2 bases, with 19 bases left in between. The CDR3 spells CASSYSIGSWGQQETQYF. The CDR3 nucleotides are TGTGCCAGCAGTTACTCGATCGGCTCCTGGGGACAACAAGAGACCCAGTACTTC.

This chain uses TRBV18 with TRBJ1-2; 7 bases map to TRBD1. The trim removed 4 bases at V and 5 bases at J, leaving 7 bases unmatched. The CDR3 runs to 14 residues. Germline CDR1 is KGHSH and CDR2 is LQKENI. CDR3 bases: TGTGCCAGCTCACAAGGCGAGGGGGCATATGGCTACACCTTC. Protein sequence: CASSQGEGAYGYTF.